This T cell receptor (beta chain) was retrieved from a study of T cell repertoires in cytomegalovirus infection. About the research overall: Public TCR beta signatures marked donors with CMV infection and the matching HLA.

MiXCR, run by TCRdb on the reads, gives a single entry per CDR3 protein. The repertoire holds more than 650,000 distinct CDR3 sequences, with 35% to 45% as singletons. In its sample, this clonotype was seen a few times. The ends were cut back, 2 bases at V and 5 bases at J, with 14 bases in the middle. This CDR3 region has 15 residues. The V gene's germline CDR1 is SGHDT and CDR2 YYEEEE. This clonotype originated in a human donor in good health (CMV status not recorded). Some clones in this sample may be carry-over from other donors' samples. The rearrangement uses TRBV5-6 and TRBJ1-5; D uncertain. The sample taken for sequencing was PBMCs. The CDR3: CASSFWRGVDQPQHF. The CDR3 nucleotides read TGTGCCAGCAGCTTCTGGCGGGGAGTTGATCAGCCCCAGCATTTT.